These 6 T cell receptor beta chains originate from one sample sequenced in a study of cytomegalovirus exposure and HLA in healthy donors (dated by TCRdb to about 2017). The method was the immunoSEQ multiplex PCR assay. For the multiplex PCR, a mixture combining 60 forward primers for TCR Vbeta segments and 13 reverse primers for TCR Jbeta segments was used. Imported from immuneACCESS, the table was reduced by TCRdb to in-frame sequences with V and J called. These copies leave out some clones; in studies compared against another copy, an unresolved V gene accounts for under half, and the cause of the remainder is not known. This sample is represented by approximately 81,000 clones; about 70% of them were singletons. Over 5% of the sample lies in the top ten. The specimen was PBMCs. Every receptor here comes from a woman aged 45 to 65 in good health and CMV-seropositive.

Only a few counts were recorded for this clone. This chain uses TRBV28 with TRBJ1-2; D unclear. In germline, CDR1 is MDHEN, CDR2 SYDVKM. V was clipped by 3 bases and J by 4 bases, with 12 bases between them. The CDR3 spans 14 residues. Here the CDR3 DNA reads TGTGCCAGCAGTTTCCGACTCAGAAGCTATGGCTACACCTTC. Protein: CASSFRLRSYGYTF.

J is TRBJ2-7 and V is TRBV12-5, with 7 bases aligning to TRBD2. The CDR3 length is 13 residues. The germline CDR1 and CDR2 sequences are LGHNT and FRNRAP. V lost 6 bases, J lost 1 base, and 3 bases stayed unmatched. The CDR3 loop is CASGASGSYEQYF. As DNA, the CDR3 is TGTGCTAGTGGGGCTAGCGGTTCCTACGAGCAGTACTTC.

The chain recombines TRBV29-1 with TRBJ2-2; the D gene is possibly TRBD2 (6 bases). The CDR3 has 18 residues. CDR1 is SQVTM, CDR2 ANQGSEA, per germline. Deletions cut 0 bases from V and 6 bases from J, with 23 bases between. CDR3 protein: CSVEDGAAGRRDAGELFF. The DNA of the CDR3 is TGCAGCGTTGAAGATGGGGCCGCGGGGCGAAGGGATGCCGGGGAGCTGTTTTTT.

The V and J genes are TRBV29-1 and TRBJ2-1; 9 bases are a match to TRBD2. The CDR3 contains 11 residues. V was clipped by 6 bases and J by 12 bases; unmatched bases: 6. Germline CDR1 reads SQVTM; CDR2 reads ANQGSEA. CDR3 region: CSVNLAGMQFF. The CDR3 DNA reads TGCAGCGTAAACCTAGCGGGAATGCAGTTCTTC.

The chain joins TRBV28 to TRBJ1-1; D remains ambiguous. This CDR3 comprises 15 residues. The V end was cut by 1 base, the J end by 3 bases, with 12 bases between. Germline V gene lookup returns CDR1 MDHEN and CDR2 SYDVKM. CDR3 region: CASSLSPGWDTEAFF. The CDR3 bases are TGTGCCAGCAGTTTATCTCCGGGATGGGACACTGAAGCTTTCTTT.

The chain combines TRBV11-3 with TRBJ2-1; maybe TRBD1 (5 bases). The V gene lost 5 bases and the J gene lost 8 bases, with 10 bases spanning the gap. The germline V gene encodes CDR1 SGHNT and CDR2 YENEEA. This CDR3 is 12 amino acids long. The DNA of the CDR3 is TGTGCCAGCAGCCCCCAGGGCGATGAGCAGTTCTTC. This codes for CASSPQGDEQFF.